The 29 T cell receptor beta chains given below trace back to one sample, sequenced in a study of vaccination effects on CD4 cells after COVID-19. Their antigens are not known. Measured with immunoSEQ multiplex PCR; TCRdb has only the in-frame clones, and not every one. The table lists more than 40,000 clones, about three quarters of them singletons. Researchers isolated CD4+ T cells once approximately ten days of culture had elapsed. The sample in question was CD4+ T cells from PBMCs cultured without peptide, obtained before COVID-19 vaccination. These receptors came from a human donor who had a prior SARS-CoV-2 infection.

This clone was seen a single time. V is TRBV10-3 and J is TRBJ2-2; D is possibly TRBD2 (7 bases). The CDR3 runs to 14 residues. V shed 4 bases and J shed 4 bases, with 10 bases lying between them. Germline CDR1 is ENHRY and CDR2 is SYGVKD. The CDR3: CAISGGGLTGELFF. The CDR3 DNA follows: TGTGCCATCAGTGGGGGGGGGCTCACCGGGGAGCTGTTTTTT.

The genes are TRBV6-5 and TRBJ1-4; D remains ambiguous. Germline CDR1 and CDR2: MNHEY and SVGAGI. The CDR3 is 14 amino acids. The germline V and J ends were trimmed by 6 bases and 3 bases, with 11 bases remaining between them. The CDR3 DNA reads TGTGCCAGCAGCCCCCTCAGAGCTAATGAAAAACTGTTTTTT. Protein sequence: CASSPLRANEKLFF.

This chain links TRBV5-4 with TRBJ1-1; maybe TRBD1 (6 bases). V lost 0 bases to trimming and J lost 6 bases, with 18 bases between them. The CDR3 has 16 residues. CDR1 is SGHNT and CDR2 is YYREEE in the germline V gene (reference sequence). The CDR3 spells CASSLGGQGPGAEAFF. CDR3 in DNA: TGTGCCAGCAGCTTGGGAGGGCAGGGGCCGGGTGCTGAAGCTTTCTTT.

The CDR3 DNA is TGTGCCAGCAGCCTAGAGACAGGGCGTCAGCCCCAGCATTTT. The encoded protein is CASSLETGRQPQHF. This chain links TRBV7-6 with TRBJ1-5; 7 bases line up with TRBD1. Germline V gene sequence: CDR1 SGHVS, CDR2 FNYEAQ. V lost 5 bases to trimming and J lost 6 bases; unmatched junction nucleotides: 7. This CDR3 is 14 amino acids long. Based on the CDR3 plus reference TRBV7-6 and TRBJ1-5, the full variable domain is GAGVSQSPRYKVTKRGQDVALRCDPISGHVSLYWYRQALGQGPEFLTYFNYEAQQDKSGLPNDRFSAERPEGSISTLTIQRTEQRDSAMYRCASSLETGRQPQHFGDGTRLSIL.

V gene TRBV29-1 combines with J gene TRBJ2-1; the match to TRBD2 covers 11 bases. The V gene end was trimmed by 6 bases and the J gene end by 6 bases; junction bases not matched to a gene: 10. This CDR3 is 15 amino acids long. CDR1 and CDR2 (germline): SQVTM, ANQGSEA. CDR3 in amino acids: CSVPLLAGGLNEQFF. The CDR3, as DNA: TGCAGCGTCCCCTTATTAGCGGGAGGGCTCAATGAGCAGTTCTTC.

The J gene is TRBJ1-2, the V gene TRBV16; no reliable D call. Germline V gives CDR1 KGHSY, CDR2 FQNENV. V was shortened by 4 bases and J by 3 bases, with 18 bases between the two germline ends. The CDR3 is 16 residues long. CDR3 coding DNA: TGTGCCAGCAGCCTAAGACTATCGGGAATCTACTATGGCTACACCTTC. This sequence encodes CASSLRLSGIYYGYTF.

The chain joins TRBV19 to TRBJ2-2, with unresolved D. The CDR3 has 12 amino acids. Trimming removed 6 bases at V and 1 base at J, with 3 bases between. CDR1 is LNHDA, CDR2 SQIVND, per germline (reference sequence). This CDR3 reads CASSRNTGELFF. The CDR3 nucleotides read TGTGCCAGTAGCCGGAACACCGGGGAGCTGTTTTTT.

V usage is TRBV1 and J usage is TRBJ2-1. TRBV1 is given as a pseudogene. The CDR3 is 18 residues long. The CDR3, as DNA: TGCACCAGCAGCCAAGTTAAGACGGGGGCGACTAAATACAATGAGCAGTTCTTC. It codes for CTSSQVKTGATKYNEQFF.

The rearrangement joins TRBV2 to TRBJ1-4, with no clear D. CDR1 and CDR2 from the germline V gene are SNHLY and FYNNEI. The CDR3 totals 14 residues. Trimming left V 4 bases short and J 0 bases short, with 6 bases between. DNA of the CDR3: TGTGCCAGCAGTGGGACCCCAACTAATGAAAAACTGTTTTTT. This translates into CASSGTPTNEKLFF.

The chain is built from TRBV2 and TRBJ2-5; D ambiguous. The CDR3 has 15 amino acids. The V end lost 6 bases, the J end lost 2 bases, and 16 bases lay between the germline ends. Germline V gene lookup returns CDR1 SNHLY and CDR2 FYNNEI. CDR3: CASRPLARIQETQYF. CDR3 DNA: TGTGCCAGCAGACCCCTTGCGCGCATTCAAGAGACCCAGTACTTC.

The chain carries TRBV6-6 and TRBJ1-5; no clear D gene. CDR1 and CDR2 from the germline V gene are MNHNY and SVGAGI (reference sequence). The CDR3 runs to 11 residues. Trimming removed 5 bases at V and 9 bases at J, with 8 bases between. DNA for the CDR3: TGTGCCAGCAGTCCCTCGGGGCCCCAGCATTTT. It codes for CASSPSGPQHF.

The chain uses TRBV4-2 and TRBJ2-1; TRBD2 aligns across 10 bases. The junction had 4 bases not matched to a gene; V was cut back by 1 base and J by 7 bases. The CDR3 is 15 amino acids. The germline V gene encodes CDR1 LGHNA and CDR2 YNFKEQ. In DNA, the CDR3 is TGTGCCAGCAGCCAAGTCACTAGCGGGGAGAATGAGCAGTTCTTC. It yields the protein CASSQVTSGENEQFF.

DNA of the CDR3: TGTGCCTGGAGCAGCCTCGGGGGGGAGGGTTCACCCCTCCACTTT. It specifies CAWSSLGGEGSPLHF. The V call is TRBV30, the J call TRBJ1-6; a possible D gene is TRBD1 (5 bases). Trimming pared 3 bases from V and 9 bases from J, leaving 18 bases between. Germline V lookup: CDR1 GTSNPN, CDR2 SVGIG (reference sequence). CDR3 length: 15 amino acids. The full variable domain, its missing parts supplied by reference TRBV30 and TRBJ1-6, is SQTIHQWPATLVQPVGSPLSLECTVEGTSNPNLYWYRQAAGRGLQLLFYSVGIGQISSEVPQNLSASRPQDRQFILSSKKLLLSDSGFYLCAWSSLGGEGSPLHFGNGTRLTVT.

CDR3 residues: CASSNRGLGGYTF. In DNA, the CDR3 is TGTGCCAGCAGCAATAGGGGGCTTGGGGGCTACACCTTC. This chain links TRBV9 with TRBJ1-2; TRBD1 matches 7 bases. Losses at the gene ends were 4 bases for V and 8 bases for J; bases not matched to a gene: 8. Germline V gives CDR1 SGDLS, CDR2 YYNGEE. The CDR3 is made up of 13 amino acids.

About this clone: The junction and the germline gene differ at one end; a read error may be behind it. This chain connects TRBV7-7 to TRBJ2-5, with 9 bases that match TRBD1. Germline assignment: CDR1 SSHAT and CDR2 FNYEAQ (reference sequence). The CDR3 is 14 residues long. This CDR3 reads CASSQTGGRETQYF. The DNA of the CDR3 is TGTGCTAGCAGCCAGACAGGGGGGCGGGAGACCCAGTACTTC.

The chain recombines TRBV6-5 with TRBJ1-6; TRBD1 might be the D (5 bases). The CDR3 is 13 amino acids. The germline gives CDR1 MNHEY, CDR2 SVGAGI. V lost 7 bases and J 13 bases, leaving 17 bases between the germline ends. In DNA, the CDR3 is TGTGCCAGCACTACCGGGACTTCTCGCCCCCTCCACTTT. Translating it yields CASTTGTSRPLHF.

In its sample, this clone was seen once. The V gene is TRBV28, the J gene TRBJ2-2, with a weak D call TRBD1 (6 bases). V lost 8 bases and J 1 base, leaving 11 bases between the germline ends. From germline, CDR1 is MDHEN and CDR2 SYDVKM. The CDR3 spans 14 residues. CDR3 in DNA: TGTGCCAGCCGCAGGGGAATGAACACCGGGGAGCTGTTTTTT. This encodes CASRRGMNTGELFF.

This clone was detected only once. The V gene is TRBV18, the J gene TRBJ2-5; 7 nucleotides align to TRBD2. The CDR3 is 14 residues long. Trimming took 4 bases from V and 4 from J; bases not matched to a gene: 6. In germline, CDR1 is KGHSH, CDR2 LQKENI. CDR3 protein: CASSLNGGSETQYF. CDR3 in DNA: TGTGCCAGCTCACTCAACGGGGGGTCAGAGACCCAGTACTTC. Together with reference TRBV18 and TRBJ2-5, the CDR3 gives the full variable domain: NAGVMQNPRHLVRRRGQEARLRCSPMKGHSHVYWYRQLPEEGLKFMVYLQKENIIDESGMPKERFSAEFPKEGPSILRIQQVVRGDSAAYFCASSLNGGSETQYFGPGTRLLVL.

Only one count was recorded for this clone. The chain employs TRBV5-5 and TRBJ2-3; D remains unclear. V lost 2 bases, J lost 2 bases, and 3 bases lay in between. CDR1 and CDR2 from the germline V gene are SGHKS and YYEKEE (reference sequence). CDR3 length: 12 amino acids. The chain's CDR3 is CASSFNTDTQYF. The CDR3 nucleotides read TGTGCCAGCAGCTTCAACACAGATACGCAGTATTTT.

This clone is a singleton in its sample. The gene calls are TRBV5-1 and TRBJ2-5; 7 bases align to TRBD1. This CDR3 spans 14 amino acids. Germline lookup yields CDR1 SGHRS and CDR2 YFSETQ. V shed 1 base, J shed 5 bases, and the junction held 5 bases outside the gene matches. CDR3 residues: CASSLWNRGETQYF. The DNA for the CDR3 is TGCGCCAGCAGCTTGTGGAACAGGGGCGAGACCCAGTACTTC. Variable domain in full (rest from reference TRBV5-1 and TRBJ2-5): KAGVTQTPRYLIKTRGQQVTLSCSPISGHRSVSWYQQTPGQGLQFLFEYFSETQRNKGNFPGRFSGRQFSNSRSEMNVSTLELGDSALYLCASSLWNRGETQYFGPGTRLLVL.

The V gene is TRBV24-1, the J gene TRBJ2-3; 9 bases are shared with TRBD1. Trimming at V came to 4 bases and at J to 6 bases, leaving 7 bases not matched to a gene. Germline V lookup: CDR1 KGHDR, CDR2 SFDVKD. CDR3 length: 15 residues. As DNA, the CDR3 is TGTGCCACCAGTGACGGGACAGGGAAGGCGGATACGCAGTATTTT. It specifies CATSDGTGKADTQYF.

The chain carries TRBV3-1 (or the pseudogene TRBV3-2) and TRBJ1-1; possibly TRBD1 for D (5 bases). Germline CDR1 and CDR2: LGHDT and YNNKEL (reference sequence). This CDR3 spans 14 amino acids. Trimming removed 4 bases at V and 3 bases at J, with 12 bases between. The CDR3, as DNA: TGTGCCAGCAGCCTCGTGGGGGTAGACACTGAAGCTTTCTTT. Amino acid sequence: CASSLVGVDTEAFF.

This chain connects TRBV29-1 to TRBJ2-5; 11 nucleotides agree with TRBD1. Germline values: CDR1 SQVTM, CDR2 ANQGSEA. V dropped 7 bases and J dropped 5; count of bases not matched to a gene: 6. The CDR3 contains 13 residues. CDR3 sequence: CSAGTGGTETQYF. CDR3 coding DNA: TGCAGCGCTGGGACAGGGGGTACGGAGACCCAGTACTTC.

V is TRBV3-1 (or the pseudogene TRBV3-2) and J is TRBJ2-3; a weak D match, TRBD1 (5 bases). Trimming removed 1 base from V and 5 bases from J, with 7 bases in between. Germline values: CDR1 LGHDT, CDR2 YNNKEL (reference sequence). The CDR3 has 13 amino acids. The CDR3 loop reads CASSQVRGDTQYF. The CDR3 nucleotides are TGTGCCAGCAGCCAAGTAAGGGGAGATACGCAGTATTTT.

CDR3 sequence: CASSQRGQTNYEQYF. CDR3 DNA sequence: TGTGCCAGCAGCCAACGAGGACAGACCAACTACGAGCAGTACTTC. The chain couples TRBV6-5 to TRBJ2-7, with D perhaps TRBD1 (6 bases). In germline, CDR1 is MNHEY, CDR2 SVGAGI. The V and J ends lost 6 bases and 3 bases respectively, with 18 bases between them. The CDR3 extends over 15 amino acids.

V is TRBV3-1 (or the pseudogene TRBV3-2) and J is TRBJ2-4; 7 nucleotides line up with TRBD1. Unmatched junction bases numbered 3, after V lost 1 base and J lost 0 bases. The CDR3 sequence is 16 residues long. The germline CDR1 and CDR2 sequences are LGHDT and YNNKEL (reference sequence). CDR3 DNA sequence: TGTGCCAGCAGCCAAGCACAGGGGCTAGCCAAAAACATTCAGTACTTC. It translates to CASSQAQGLAKNIQYF.

The count of this clone is one. This chain joins TRBV30 and TRBJ2-7; D remains unclear. Germline CDR1 and CDR2: GTSNPN and SVGIG (reference sequence). The V and J ends lost 0 bases and 9 bases respectively, with 12 bases between them. The CDR3 has 12 residues. CDR3 in DNA: TGTGCCTGGAGTGTATCTAGGATTCTGCAGTACTTC. Amino acids: CAWSVSRILQYF.

The chain links TRBV5-1 to TRBJ2-7; 7 nucleotides align to TRBD2. Trimming at V came to 2 bases and at J to 3 bases, leaving 8 bases not matched to a gene. The CDR3 has 15 residues. The germline gives CDR1 SGHRS, CDR2 YFSETQ. The CDR3 DNA is TGCGCCAGCAGCTTCGTAGCGGGTTTGTACTACGAGCAGTACTTC. This translates into CASSFVAGLYYEQYF.

V usage is TRBV29-1 and J usage is TRBJ2-3; the D call may be TRBD1 or TRBD2 (5 bases each). V shed 1 base and J shed 3 bases, with 14 bases lying between them. Germline assignment: CDR1 SQVTM and CDR2 ANQGSEA. The CDR3 is 15 amino acids. The CDR3 bases are TGCAGCGTTGAAGGTATCTACTGGGGGACAGATACGCAGTATTTT. Translation gives CSVEGIYWGTDTQYF.